One and the same sample provided the 28 T cell receptor beta chains below, sequenced in a study of CD8+ T cells in alopecia areata. Treatment defined: oral pan-JAK inhibitor, 5-10 mg twice daily. Reverse transcribed after extraction, RNA yielded cDNA as the sequencing template. Generated by immunoSEQ multiplex PCR, the TCRdb table keeps only in-frame clones and is missing some. This table has more than 90,000 clones, 50% to 75% appearing once. Source: CD8+ T cells sorted from blood, taken at week 4, from a patient treated with tofacitinib. The receptors stem from a human donor with alopecia areata.

This clone has more than one count but fewer than ten. V is TRBV29-1 and J is TRBJ2-1, with TRBD2 matching over 9 bases. CDR3 length: 13 residues. CDR1 is SQVTM, CDR2 ANQGSEA, per germline. The ends lost 5 bases at V and 7 bases at J; junction bases unmatched: 6. This chain's CDR3 is CSVSGGPGNEQFF. The CDR3 nucleotides are TGCAGCGTTAGCGGGGGGCCGGGAAATGAGCAGTTCTTC.

The J gene is TRBJ2-1, the V gene TRBV10-3; unclear D gene. CDR1 and CDR2 from the germline V gene are ENHRY and SYGVKD. With 3 bases removed from V and 8 bases from J, the gap between germline ends came to 5 bases. CDR3 length: 11 amino acids. CDR3 residues: CAISESDEQFF. The CDR3 nucleotides are TGTGCCATCAGTGAATCTGATGAGCAGTTCTTC.

This rearrangement joins TRBV29-1 to TRBJ1-1; D is uncertain. The CDR3 consists of 10 residues. Trimming cost V 6 bases and J 6 bases, with 8 bases left between them. Germline V gene sequence: CDR1 SQVTM, CDR2 ANQGSEA. The CDR3, as DNA: TGCAGCGTGTGGGGTGCTGAAGCTTTCTTT. Its translation: CSVWGAEAFF. The full variable domain, completed using reference TRBV29-1 and TRBJ1-1, is SAVISQKPSRDICQRGTSLTIQCQVDSQVTMMFWYRQQPGQSLTLIATANQGSEATYESGFVIDKFPISRPNLTFSTLTVSNMSPEDSSIYLCSVWGAEAFFGQGTRLTVV.

Only a few counts were recorded for this clone. The chain employs TRBV7-9 and TRBJ2-5; D unresolved. Germline assignment: CDR1 SEHNR and CDR2 FQNEAQ (reference sequence). The CDR3 has 10 residues. The V and J ends lost 7 bases and 2 bases respectively, with 2 bases between them. The CDR3 sequence: CASKQETQYF. The DNA of the CDR3 is TGTGCCAGCAAACAAGAGACCCAGTACTTC.

The chain couples TRBV6-4 to TRBJ2-7; no firm D call. Germline-derived CDR1 and CDR2 are MRHNA and SNTAGT. V shed 6 bases and J shed 3 bases, with 15 bases lying between them. The CDR3 has 14 amino acids. The CDR3 nucleotides are TGTGCCAGCAGACCTGACACCCAGGACTACGAGCAGTACTTC. Its translation: CASRPDTQDYEQYF.

This clone was counted between two and nine times. The chain joins TRBV27 to TRBJ1-1; D possibly corresponds to TRBD1 (5 bases). In germline, CDR1 is MNHEY, CDR2 SMNVEV (reference sequence). V was cut by 5 bases and J by 4 bases, with 14 bases left in between. The CDR3 is 14 amino acids. CDR3 nucleotide sequence: TGTGCCAGCAGTATTGCCGGGGCCCCCACTGAAGCTTTCTTT. Its translation: CASSIAGAPTEAFF.

The chain is built from TRBV30 and TRBJ2-1; 7 bases fit TRBD1. Trimming at V came to 4 bases and at J to 5 bases, leaving 5 bases not matched to a gene. The CDR3 covers 13 residues. Germline V gene data show CDR1 as GTSNPN and CDR2 as SVGIG (reference sequence). The CDR3 DNA is TGTGCCTGGATCGGGGACAGCCACAATGAGCAGTTCTTC. This encodes CAWIGDSHNEQFF.

This rearrangement joins TRBV5-6 to TRBJ1-2; 7 nucleotides match TRBD1. CDR1 is SGHDT, CDR2 YYEEEE, per germline. The CDR3 sequence is 14 residues long. V was clipped by 4 bases and J by 4 bases; unmatched bases: 7. The CDR3 DNA reads as TGTGCCAGCAGCACCGGGACAGCCCTCTATGGCTACACCTTC. Its protein is CASSTGTALYGYTF. The entire variable domain, with the rest obtained from reference TRBV5-6 and TRBJ1-2, is as follows: DAGVTQSPTHLIKTRGQQVTLRCSPKSGHDTVSWYQQALGQGPQFIFQYYEEEERQRGNFPDRFSGHQFPNYSSELNVNALLLGDSALYLCASSTGTALYGYTFGSGTRLTVV.

This rearrangement joins TRBV7-6 to TRBJ2-1; D is possibly TRBD1 (6 bases). Germline CDR1 reads SGHVS; CDR2 reads FNYEAQ. V was cut by 1 base and J by 4 bases, with 14 bases left in between. The CDR3 has 16 amino acids. CDR3 residues: CASSLVQGQGYNEQFF. Here the CDR3 DNA reads TGTGCCAGCAGCTTAGTCCAAGGGCAGGGGTACAATGAGCAGTTCTTC.

The chain links TRBV4-1 to TRBJ1-1; TRBD1 agrees at 7 bases. CDR3 length equals 14 residues. Germline V lookup: CDR1 MGHRA, CDR2 YSYEKL. The V gene end was trimmed by 5 bases and the J gene end by 1 base; junction bases not matched to a gene: 4. CDR3 coding DNA: TGCGCCAGCAGCGAAGGACAGGCGAACACTGAAGCTTTCTTT. This gives the protein CASSEGQANTEAFF.

On this clone: The same CDR3 is also encoded by other DNA sequences in this sample. CDR3 nucleotides: TGTGCCTGGAGTGTCTTGGGGACTGAAGCTTTCTTT. Translating gives CAWSVLGTEAFF. This chain links TRBV30 with TRBJ1-1, with unresolved D. CDR1 is GTSNPN and CDR2 is SVGIG in the germline V gene (reference sequence). The CDR3 runs 12 residues. Deletions cut 0 bases from V and 5 bases from J, with 7 bases between.

Here the CDR3 DNA reads TGTGCCAGCAGCTTATTACCCACCGACCTGGGGAACACTGAAGCTTTCTTT. This codes for CASSLLPTDLGNTEAFF. The rearrangement uses TRBV7-2 and TRBJ1-1; no definite D call. Germline CDR1 SGHTA, CDR2 FQGNSA. This CDR3 is built from 17 residues. Trimming removed 2 bases from V and 1 base from J, with 17 bases in between.

The CDR3 is CAWRGTGGENYEQYF. As DNA, the CDR3 is TGTGCCTGGAGGGGGACAGGGGGCGAAAACTACGAGCAGTACTTC. This chain connects TRBV30 to TRBJ2-7; 12 bases line up with TRBD1. The CDR3 contains 15 residues. Germline V gives CDR1 GTSNPN, CDR2 SVGIG (reference sequence). V trimming: 3 bases; J trimming: 3 bases; junction bases outside the gene matches: 6.

The gene calls are TRBV7-9 and TRBJ1-2; 8 bases fit TRBD1. The CDR3 loop spans 14 amino acids. V was clipped by 1 base and J by 6 bases; unmatched bases: 4. The V gene's germline CDR1 is SEHNR and CDR2 FQNEAQ (reference sequence). The CDR3, as DNA: TGTGCCAGCAGCTTAGTACAGGGGGTGGATGGCTACACCTTC. Residues: CASSLVQGVDGYTF.

This clone was found a few times. The rearrangement uses TRBV4-1 and TRBJ1-1; 7 bases map to TRBD1. Germline V gives CDR1 MGHRA, CDR2 YSYEKL. Trimming cost V 4 bases and J 3 bases; bases outside gene matches: 8. The CDR3 totals 15 residues. CDR3 sequence (DNA): TGCGCCAGCAGCCTCCTACTCGGGACAGACACTGAAGCTTTCTTT. Translated: CASSLLLGTDTEAFF.

The chain uses TRBV30 and TRBJ1-2, with 8 nucleotides matching TRBD1. Unmatched junction bases numbered 4, after V lost 2 bases and J lost 8 bases. This CDR3 has 12 amino acids. Germline V CDR1 and CDR2: GTSNPN, SVGIG (reference sequence). The CDR3 loop is CAWSPTGDGYTF. CDR3 bases: TGTGCCTGGAGTCCGACAGGGGACGGCTACACCTTC.

This clone appeared a few times. The J gene is TRBJ2-5, the V gene TRBV29-1, with D tentatively TRBD1 (6 bases). V shed 5 bases and J shed 1 base, with 17 bases lying between them. The CDR3 spans 15 residues. Per the germline V gene, CDR1 is SQVTM and CDR2 is ANQGSEA. In nucleotides, the CDR3 is TGCAGCGTTAATAGGGCAGGGGATGCCCAAGAGACCCAGTACTTC. Amino acid sequence: CSVNRAGDAQETQYF.

V is TRBV25-1 and J is TRBJ1-1; 7 positions match TRBD1. CDR1 and CDR2 (germline): MGHDK, SYGVNS. This CDR3 comprises 12 residues. V gave up 7 bases and J gave up 10 bases; unmatched junction bases: 9. This CDR3 is CASTSRQGGAFF. CDR3 DNA: TGTGCCAGCACCTCCCGGCAGGGGGGAGCTTTCTTT.

The gene calls are TRBV6-1 and TRBJ2-7; no reliable D call. The germline CDR1 and CDR2 sequences are MNHNS and SASEGT. The CDR3 is 17 residues long. V shed 3 bases and J shed 5 bases, with 23 bases lying between them. CDR3 residues: CASSDSLVLNSSDEQYF. The CDR3 DNA reads as TGTGCCAGCAGTGATTCCCTAGTTCTAAATTCGAGCGACGAGCAGTACTTC.

This clone has more than one count but fewer than ten. The chain links TRBV15 to TRBJ2-5; D call uncertain. V lost 0 bases and J lost 9, with 11 bases in between. Germline CDR1 and CDR2: LNHNV and YYDKDF (reference sequence). CDR3 length equals 13 residues. As DNA, the CDR3 is TGTGCCACCAGCAGAGATCTGGAAAGAGCCCAGTACTTC. It encodes CATSRDLERAQYF. The entire variable domain, with the rest obtained from reference TRBV15 and TRBJ2-5, is as follows: DAMVIQNPRYQVTQFGKPVTLSCSQTLNHNVMYWYQQKSSQAPKLLFHYYDKDFNNEADTPDNFQSRRPNTSFCFLDIRSPGLGDTAMYLCATSRDLERAQYFGPGTRLLVL.

This clone was seen just once. The chain carries TRBV29-1 and TRBJ2-7, with TRBD1 as a possible D gene (5 bases). Germline lookup yields CDR1 SQVTM and CDR2 ANQGSEA. V shed 2 bases and J shed 2 bases, with 10 bases lying between them. This CDR3 has 13 residues. As DNA, the CDR3 is TGCAGCGTTGAAACCGGACATCCCTACGAGCAGTACTTC. This gives the protein CSVETGHPYEQYF.

In this sample, this clone turned up a few times. The V gene is TRBV29-1, the J gene TRBJ2-1; D might be TRBD1 or TRBD2, each matching 5 bases. V lost 6 bases and J 8 bases, leaving 14 bases between the germline ends. The CDR3 is 12 residues long. CDR1 is SQVTM, CDR2 ANQGSEA, per germline. CDR3 in amino acids: CSVREQGDEQFF. Here the CDR3 DNA reads TGCAGCGTCCGAGAGCAGGGAGATGAGCAGTTCTTC.

In its sample, this clone was seen once. The chain is built from TRBV5-1 and TRBJ1-6; D perhaps matches TRBD1 (5 bases). V lost 1 base and J lost 5, with 10 bases in between. CDR1 and CDR2 (germline): SGHRS, YFSETQ. There are 15 residues in the CDR3. The CDR3 loop reads CASSLQGLNNSPLHF. CDR3 sequence (DNA): TGCGCCAGCAGCTTGCAGGGCTTGAATAATTCACCCCTCCACTTT.

The J gene is TRBJ2-7, the V gene TRBV30, with D possibly matching TRBD1 (5 bases). Germline loops: CDR1 GTSNPN, CDR2 SVGIG (reference sequence). The CDR3 contains 13 residues. V lost 4 bases and J lost 5, with 15 bases in between. CDR3 in DNA: TGTGCCTGGACCCAGGGTGGGCATAACGAGCAGTACTTC. Translation gives CAWTQGGHNEQYF.

This clone was found a few times. The chain joins TRBV6-5 to TRBJ2-2, with a weak D call TRBD2 (5 bases). This CDR3 is built from 13 residues. Germline assignment: CDR1 MNHEY and CDR2 SVGAGI. Trimming removed 7 bases at V and 1 base at J, with 7 bases between. Written as DNA, the CDR3 is TGTGCCAGCAACGCGGGGAACACCGGGGAGCTGTTTTTT. Its translation: CASNAGNTGELFF.

The V call is TRBV7-9, the J call TRBJ2-1, with D uncertain. Trimming shortened V by 1 base and J by 3 bases, and 7 bases separated the two germline ends. The CDR3 is 14 amino acids. CDR1 is SEHNR, CDR2 FQNEAQ, per germline (reference sequence). The CDR3 is CASSLDASYNEQFF. CDR3 sequence (DNA): TGTGCCAGCAGCTTAGATGCCAGCTACAATGAGCAGTTCTTC.

This clone was counted a few times. The chain recombines TRBV4-2 with TRBJ2-7; D assignment may be TRBD1 or TRBD2 (6 bases each). V lost 2 bases to trimming and J lost 7 bases, with 18 bases between them. Germline assignment: CDR1 LGHNA and CDR2 YNFKEQ. The CDR3 totals 15 residues. The CDR3 DNA sequence: TGTGCCAGCAGCCAAAAGGGGGGACCGTCGGGAGAGCAGTACTTC. Amino acid sequence: CASSQKGGPSGEQYF.

This clone was seen a few times. This rearrangement joins TRBV7-2 to TRBJ2-5, with D tentatively TRBD2 (6 bases). V was cut by 5 bases and J by 7 bases, with 14 bases left in between. Germline V gives CDR1 SGHTA, CDR2 FQGNSA. This CDR3 region has 13 residues. CDR3 sequence reads: CASSDGTLGTQYF. CDR3 nucleotides: TGTGCCAGCAGCGACGGGACTCTGGGGACCCAGTACTTC.